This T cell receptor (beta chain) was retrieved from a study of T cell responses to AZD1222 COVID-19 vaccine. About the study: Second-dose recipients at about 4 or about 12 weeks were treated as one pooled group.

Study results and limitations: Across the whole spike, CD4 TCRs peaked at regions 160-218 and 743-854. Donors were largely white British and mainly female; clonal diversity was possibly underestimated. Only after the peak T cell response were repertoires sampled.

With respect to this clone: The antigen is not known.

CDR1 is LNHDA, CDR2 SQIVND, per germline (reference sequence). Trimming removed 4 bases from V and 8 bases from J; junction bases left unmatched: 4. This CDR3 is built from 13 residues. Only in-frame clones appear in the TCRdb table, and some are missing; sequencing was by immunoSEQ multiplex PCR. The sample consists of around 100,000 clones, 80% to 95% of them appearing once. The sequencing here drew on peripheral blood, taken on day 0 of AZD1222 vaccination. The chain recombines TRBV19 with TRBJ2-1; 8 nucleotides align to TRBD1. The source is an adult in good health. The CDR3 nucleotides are TGTGCCAGTAGTACAACAGGGGGTTATGAGCAGTTCTTC. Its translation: CASSTTGGYEQFF.